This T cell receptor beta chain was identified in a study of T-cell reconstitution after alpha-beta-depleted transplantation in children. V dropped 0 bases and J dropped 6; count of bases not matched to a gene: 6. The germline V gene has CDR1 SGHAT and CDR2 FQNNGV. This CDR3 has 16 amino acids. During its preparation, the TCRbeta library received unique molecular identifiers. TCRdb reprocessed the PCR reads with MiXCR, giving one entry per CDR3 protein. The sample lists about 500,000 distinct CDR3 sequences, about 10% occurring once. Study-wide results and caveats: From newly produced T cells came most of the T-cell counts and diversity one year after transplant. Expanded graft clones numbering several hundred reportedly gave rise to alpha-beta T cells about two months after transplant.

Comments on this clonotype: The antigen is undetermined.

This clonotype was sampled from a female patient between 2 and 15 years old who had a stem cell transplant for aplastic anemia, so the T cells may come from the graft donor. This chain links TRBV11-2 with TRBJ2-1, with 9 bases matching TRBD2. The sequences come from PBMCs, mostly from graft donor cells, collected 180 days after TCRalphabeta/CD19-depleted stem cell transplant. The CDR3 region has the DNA TGTGCCAGCAGCTTAGAGGGTGGGACTAGCTTCAATGAGCAGTTCTTC. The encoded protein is CASSLEGGTSFNEQFF.